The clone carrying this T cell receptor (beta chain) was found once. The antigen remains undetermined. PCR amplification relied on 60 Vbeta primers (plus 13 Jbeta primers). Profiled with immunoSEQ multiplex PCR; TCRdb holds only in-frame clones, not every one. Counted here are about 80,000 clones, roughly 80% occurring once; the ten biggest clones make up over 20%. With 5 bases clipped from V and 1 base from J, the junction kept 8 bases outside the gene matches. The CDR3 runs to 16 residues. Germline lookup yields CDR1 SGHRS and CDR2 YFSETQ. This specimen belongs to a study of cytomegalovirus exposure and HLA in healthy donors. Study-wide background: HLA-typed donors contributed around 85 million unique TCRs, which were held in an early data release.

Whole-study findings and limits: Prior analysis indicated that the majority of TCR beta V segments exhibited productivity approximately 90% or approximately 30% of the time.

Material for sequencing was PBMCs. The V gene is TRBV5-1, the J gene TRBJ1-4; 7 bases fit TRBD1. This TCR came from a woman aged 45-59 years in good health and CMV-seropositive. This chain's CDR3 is CASRKISGGTNEKLFF. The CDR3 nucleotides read TGCGCCAGCAGAAAAATCTCAGGGGGAACTAATGAAAAACTGTTTTTT.